What follows is one TCR beta chain and its context. What it recognizes is unknown. This entry is derived from a study of beta chain features in type 1 diabetes. Post-sort purity exceeded 95% for all sorted populations. The entirety of the isolated RNA underwent reverse transcription, so expressed TCRB transcripts were sequenced. Some clones are missing from TCRdb's copy, which holds only in-frame ones; the method was immunoSEQ multiplex PCR. The sample holds some 350,000 clones, 8.5% to 10% seen once. General study findings and limits: Moderate yet significant TCRB CDR3 shortening was seen in Type 1 diabetes patients in all four CD4+ subsets.

With 3 bases removed from V and 4 bases from J, the gap between germline ends came to 14 bases. CDR3 length: 15 residues. Germline CDR1 SGHTA, CDR2 FQGNSA. V usage is TRBV7-2 and J usage is TRBJ2-3; TRBD2 might be the D (6 bases). Sequences were obtained from central memory CD4+ T cells from blood. The source of this sequence is a man aged 25-45 years with type 1 diabetes. CDR3 sequence reads: CASSFMRGGADTQYF. The CDR3 DNA sequence: TGTGCCAGCAGCTTCATGCGGGGCGGGGCAGATACGCAGTATTTT. The variable domain in full, completed from reference TRBV7-2 and TRBJ2-3, reads GAGVSQSPSNKVTEKGKDVELRCDPISGHTALYWYRQSLGQGLEFLIYFQGNSAPDKSGLPSDRFSAERTGGSVSTLTIQRTQQEDSAVYLCASSFMRGGADTQYFGPGTRLTVL.